This T cell receptor beta chain was documented in a study of blood T cell repertoires in COVID-19. Whole-study context: Samples came from the United States, Italy and Spain, spanning acute and convalescent COVID-19. From T cells, B-cell-depleted T cells, or PBMCs came the material, which was cDNA or gDNA.

The CDR3 spans 14 residues. After removal of 6 bases from V and 5 bases from J, the junction contained 6 bases not matched to a gene. Germline V gene sequence: CDR1 SGHVS, CDR2 FQNEAQ. Here immunoSEQ multiplex PCR was the method, and the copy in TCRdb shows in-frame clones only, minus some. The table lists tens of thousands of clones, around 85% of them singletons. The sequence derives from a woman between 65 and 79 years old with active COVID-19. Sequencing was performed on peripheral blood. The chain joins TRBV7-8 to TRBJ2-2, with 7 nucleotides matching TRBD1. The CDR3 reads CASSQPGGTGELFF. The CDR3 DNA reads as TGTGCCAGCAGTCAGCCAGGGGGAACCGGGGAGCTGTTTTTT.